Given below is one T cell receptor beta chain in context. What it binds is unknown. Repertoires were generated with immunoSEQ multiplex PCR, while TCRdb's copy carries only in-frame clones and drops some. Among about 12,000 clones, just over 85% were seen once, and the ten largest hold about 2.9%. Tumor tissue was taken before any definitive surgery or chemotherapy was given. This sample was taken from a study of high-grade serous ovarian cancer treatment subgroups. Study at large: Mean per sample: around 14,000 reads, some 7,300 unique TCR beta rearrangements.

The junction had 9 bases not matched to a gene; V was cut back by 0 bases and J by 5 bases. Germline CDR1 and CDR2: WNHNN and SYGVQD (reference sequence). The CDR3 is made up of 16 amino acids. Study-level findings and limits: Without spatial data, bulk sequencing limits insight into HGSC tumor diversity. Repertoire analysis covered CDR3 alone, not CDR1 or CDR2. Same-patient tumor repertoires overlapped at roughly 0.095 to 0.8; different patients barely overlapped.

The sequence was obtained from a human donor with high-grade serous ovarian cancer. Sequences were obtained from tumor tissue. The chain employs TRBV10-1 and TRBJ1-2; TRBD1 agrees at 7 bases. CDR3 sequence: CASSESTGPEEYGYTF. The CDR3 nucleotides are TGCGCCAGCAGTGAGTCGACAGGGCCAGAAGAATATGGCTACACCTTC.